What follows are 2 T cell receptor beta chains derived from one specimen sequenced in a study of blood T cell repertoires in COVID-19. Measured with immunoSEQ multiplex PCR; TCRdb has only the in-frame clones, and not every one. The data hold approximately 180,000 clones, with over 75% observed a single time. Material for sequencing was peripheral blood. The receptors shown here come from a person aged 65 to 79 with COVID-19, enrolled during active disease.

This chain uses TRBV7-9 with TRBJ2-1; 14 nucleotides align to TRBD2. From germline, CDR1 is SEHNR and CDR2 FQNEAQ (reference sequence). The CDR3 length is 16 residues. V shed 7 bases, J shed 7 bases, and the junction held 9 bases outside the gene matches. DNA of the CDR3: TGTGCCAGCATCCCGGGACTAGCGGGAGCGGGTAATGAGCAGTTCTTC. It translates to CASIPGLAGAGNEQFF.

The rearrangement uses TRBV6-1 and TRBJ2-7; D not certain. The V end lost 1 base, the J end lost 0 bases, and 10 bases lay between the germline ends. The CDR3 has 15 amino acids. Germline V lookup: CDR1 MNHNS, CDR2 SASEGT. The CDR3 coding sequence is TGTGCCAGCAGTGAAGTGGAGTATCCCTCCTACGAGCAGTACTTC. Translated, it gives CASSEVEYPSYEQYF.